The entry below describes one T cell receptor beta chain. Its antigen is still unknown. Germline values: CDR1 MDHEN, CDR2 SYDVKM. V trimming: 6 bases; J trimming: 4 bases; junction bases outside the gene matches: 10. CDR3 length: 15 residues. The primer mix had 60 Vbeta and 13 Jbeta primers. Measured with immunoSEQ multiplex PCR; TCRdb has only the in-frame clones, and not every one. The repertoire holds under 200,000 clones, approximately 84% seen once, with around 1.3% in the top ten. This sample stems from a study of cytomegalovirus exposure and HLA in healthy donors. Study at large: Prior work identified some 120 million unique TCR beta sequences in about 179 million T cells. General observations from the study: In a later analysis, TCR beta V- and J-gene trimming showed a link to a missense DCLRE1C variant. Later, an analysis found that common viral pathogens appeared to be linked with several of the most significant clusters. Rarity characterized most TCR sequences, yet some public TCRs appeared in many donors.

This rearrangement joins TRBV28 to TRBJ1-2; 8 bases are a match to TRBD1. Sample: PBMCs. The source is a man aged 50 or older in good health and CMV-seropositive. The CDR3 DNA reads as TGTGCCAGCAGCTTCGCCGGACAGGGAGGCTATGGCTACACCTTC. Its protein is CASSFAGQGGYGYTF.